This TCR beta chain was sequenced for a study of shared clonotypes between healthy human individuals. Sequenced by immunoSEQ multiplex PCR; TCRdb stores in-frame clones only, minus some. The table includes around 620,000 clones, approximately 95% detected once. Germline CDR1 SQVTM, CDR2 ANQGSEA. V was trimmed by 6 bases and J by 3 bases, leaving 15 bases between them. CDR3 length: 14 residues. CD8 cells regarded as naive lacked CD45RO, were positively chosen for CCR7, and omitted terminally differentiated effector memory CD45RA+ cells. A word on this clone: What it binds is unknown.

Study-level points and caveats: The sampled material consisted only of blood, and tissue repertoires are likely to differ.

The TCR originated in a woman aged 30 to 39 in good health. The chain recombines TRBV29-1 with TRBJ2-1; D gene uncertain. The sequenced material came from naive CD8+ T cells sorted from blood. DNA for the CDR3: TGCAGCGTCGCTGTTAGGGCCTTCTACAATGAGCAGTTCTTC. It specifies CSVAVRAFYNEQFF.